The 5 T cell receptor beta chains in this list originate from one sample, sequenced in a study of blood T cell repertoires in COVID-19. Sequencing used immunoSEQ multiplex PCR; TCRdb keeps in-frame clones, though not all of them. The table has a few hundred thousand clones, about 89% seen once. Input material: PBMCs or T cells enriched from blood (not recorded which). Receptors originate from a woman in her 30s who had recovered from COVID-19.

The rearrangement uses TRBV19 and TRBJ1-5; D call uncertain. CDR1 and CDR2 (germline): LNHDA, SQIVND (reference sequence). This CDR3 has 14 residues. Trimming shortened V by 7 bases and J by 3 bases, and 13 bases separated the two germline ends. This CDR3 reads CASTHREANQPQHF. CDR3 DNA sequence: TGTGCCAGTACCCATAGGGAGGCCAATCAGCCCCAGCATTTT. Full variable domain (outside the CDR3, taken from reference TRBV19 and TRBJ1-5): DGGITQSPKYLFRKEGQNVTLSCEQNLNHDAMYWYRQDPGQGLRLIYYSQIVNDFQKGDIAEGYSVSREKKESFPLTVTSAQKNPTAFYLCASTHREANQPQHFGDGTRLSIL.

V and J are TRBV18 and TRBJ2-1; 12 bases are a match to TRBD1. This CDR3 spans 16 amino acids. CDR1 and CDR2 (germline): KGHSH, LQKENI. The V segment lost 2 bases and the J segment 10 bases; nucleotides outside the gene matches: 9. CDR3 sequence (DNA): TGTGCCAGCTCACCAGGGGACAGGGGGCGGCCGTGGGAGCAGTTCTTC. This translates into CASSPGDRGRPWEQFF.

The J gene is TRBJ2-1, the V gene TRBV18, with 14 bases matching TRBD2. The V gene's germline CDR1 is KGHSH and CDR2 LQKENI. The CDR3 has 16 amino acids. The J segment lost 4 bases and the V segment lost 4 bases, leaving 3 bases of the junction unmatched. The CDR3 DNA follows: TGTGCCAGCTCACTGGGACTAGCGGGAGATTACAATGAGCAGTTCTTC. Protein: CASSLGLAGDYNEQFF. Filled out from reference TRBV18 and TRBJ2-1, the complete variable domain reads NAGVMQNPRHLVRRRGQEARLRCSPMKGHSHVYWYRQLPEEGLKFMVYLQKENIIDESGMPKERFSAEFPKEGPSILRIQQVVRGDSAAYFCASSLGLAGDYNEQFFGPGTRLTVL.

In DNA, the CDR3 is TGCAGCGTAGGACCACCGGACAGCTACTATGGCTACACCTTC. The encoded protein is CSVGPPDSYYGYTF. The gene calls are TRBV29-1 and TRBJ1-2; D perhaps matches TRBD1 (6 bases). The CDR3 extends over 14 amino acids. Germline V gene sequence: CDR1 SQVTM, CDR2 ANQGSEA. V was clipped by 6 bases and J by 3 bases, with 17 bases between them.

In this sample, this clone turned up once. The chain combines TRBV5-1 with TRBJ2-5, with TRBD1 matching 9 bases. The CDR3 extends over 15 amino acids. In germline, CDR1 is SGHRS, CDR2 YFSETQ. With V trimmed by 7 bases and J by 1 base, 8 bases remained unmatched. The CDR3 loop is CASSPGTGFQETQYF. The DNA for the CDR3 is TGCGCCAGCTCCCCAGGGACAGGGTTCCAAGAGACCCAGTACTTC.